This T cell receptor (beta chain) came from a study of T cells in women clearing cervical HPV infection. V lost 8 bases to trimming and J lost 0 bases, with 14 bases between them. The CDR3 has 14 residues. Germline loops: CDR1 SGHRS, CDR2 YFSETQ. To note about this clone: Read coverage stops 3 residues before the CDR3 terminus; the germline J gene supplies the remainder.

Using immunoSEQ multiplex PCR, the repertoire was profiled, and TCRdb retains in-frame clones only, with some absent. This table lists about 36,000 clones. The rearrangement uses TRBV5-1 and TRBJ1-1; D uncertain. The specimen was blood buffy coat. The clonotype originates from a woman aged 18 to 75 with a cervical HPV16 infection that either progressed to CIN3+ or cleared (not recorded which). CDR3 DNA, as far as it was read: TGCGCCAGTCAAGGTGGGCGGGTGAACACTGAA. Translation: CASQGGRVNTE. The whole CDR3 protein reads CASQGGRVNTEAFF.